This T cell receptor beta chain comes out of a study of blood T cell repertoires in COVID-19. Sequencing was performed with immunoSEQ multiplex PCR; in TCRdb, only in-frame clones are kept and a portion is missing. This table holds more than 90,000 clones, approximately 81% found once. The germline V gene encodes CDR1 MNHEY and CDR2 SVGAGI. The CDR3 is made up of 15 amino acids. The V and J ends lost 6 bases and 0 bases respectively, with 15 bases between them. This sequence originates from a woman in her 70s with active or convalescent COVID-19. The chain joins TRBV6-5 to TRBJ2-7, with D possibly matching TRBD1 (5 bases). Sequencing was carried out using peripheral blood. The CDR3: CASSRSGANSYEQYF. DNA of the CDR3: TGTGCCAGCAGCCGATCTGGGGCCAACTCCTACGAGCAGTACTTC.